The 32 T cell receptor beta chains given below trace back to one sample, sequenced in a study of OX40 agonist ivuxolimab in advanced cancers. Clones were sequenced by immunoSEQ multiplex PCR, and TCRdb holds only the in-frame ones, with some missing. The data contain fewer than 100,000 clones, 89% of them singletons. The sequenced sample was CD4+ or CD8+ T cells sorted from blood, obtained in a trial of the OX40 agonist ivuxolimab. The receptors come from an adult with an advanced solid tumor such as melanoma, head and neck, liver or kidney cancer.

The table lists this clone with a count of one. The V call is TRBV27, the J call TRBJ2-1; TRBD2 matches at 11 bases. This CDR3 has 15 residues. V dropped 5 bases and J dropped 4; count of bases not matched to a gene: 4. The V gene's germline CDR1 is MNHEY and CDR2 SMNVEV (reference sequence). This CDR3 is CASSLTSGRYNEQFF. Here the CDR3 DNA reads TGTGCCAGCAGTCTAACTAGCGGGAGATACAATGAGCAGTTCTTC.

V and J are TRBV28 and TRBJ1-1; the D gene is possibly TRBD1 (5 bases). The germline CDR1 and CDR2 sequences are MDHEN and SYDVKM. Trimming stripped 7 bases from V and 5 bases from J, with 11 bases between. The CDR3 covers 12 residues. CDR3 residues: CASTIRGTEAFF. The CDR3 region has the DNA TGTGCCAGCACCATTAGGGGAACTGAAGCTTTCTTT.

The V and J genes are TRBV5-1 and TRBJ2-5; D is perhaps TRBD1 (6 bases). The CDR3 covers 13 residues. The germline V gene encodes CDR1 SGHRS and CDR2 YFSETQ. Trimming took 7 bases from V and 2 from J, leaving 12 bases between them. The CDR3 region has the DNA TGCGCCAGCTGCGAACAGGGACAAGAGACCCAGTACTTC. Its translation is CASCEQGQETQYF.

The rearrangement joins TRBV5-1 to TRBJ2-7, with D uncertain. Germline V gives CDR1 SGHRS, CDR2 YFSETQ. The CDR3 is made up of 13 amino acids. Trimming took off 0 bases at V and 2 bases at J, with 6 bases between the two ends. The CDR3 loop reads CASSLELAYEQYF. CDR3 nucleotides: TGCGCCAGCAGCTTGGAATTGGCCTACGAGCAGTACTTC.

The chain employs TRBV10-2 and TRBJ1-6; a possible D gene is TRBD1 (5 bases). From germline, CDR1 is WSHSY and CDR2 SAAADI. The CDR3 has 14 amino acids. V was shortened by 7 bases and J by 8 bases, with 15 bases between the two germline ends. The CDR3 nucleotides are TGCGCCAGCAAGGGTTCAGGGAGTGATTCACCCCTCCACTTT. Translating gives CASKGSGSDSPLHF.

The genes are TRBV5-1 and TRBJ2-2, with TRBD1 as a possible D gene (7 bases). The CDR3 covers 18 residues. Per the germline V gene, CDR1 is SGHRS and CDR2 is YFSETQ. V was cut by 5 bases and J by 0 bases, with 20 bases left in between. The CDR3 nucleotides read TGCGCCAGCAGGGCCAGGGGGGAAGATCGGTCGAACACCGGGGAGCTGTTTTTT. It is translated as CASRARGEDRSNTGELFF.

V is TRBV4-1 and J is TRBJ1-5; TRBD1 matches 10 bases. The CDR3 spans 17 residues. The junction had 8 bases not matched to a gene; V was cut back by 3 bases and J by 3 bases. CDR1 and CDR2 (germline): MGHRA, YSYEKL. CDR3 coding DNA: TGCGCCAGCAGCCACGGGGGACAGGGGAAATCCAATCAGCCCCAGCATTTT. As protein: CASSHGGQGKSNQPQHF.

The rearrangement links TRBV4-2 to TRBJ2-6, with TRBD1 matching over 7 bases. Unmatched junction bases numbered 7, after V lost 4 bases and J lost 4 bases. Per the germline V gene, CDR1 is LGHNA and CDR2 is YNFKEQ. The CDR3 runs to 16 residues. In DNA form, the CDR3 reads TGTGCCAGCAGCCCAACAGGGGTGGGAGGGGCCAACGTCCTGACTTTC. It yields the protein CASSPTGVGGANVLTF.

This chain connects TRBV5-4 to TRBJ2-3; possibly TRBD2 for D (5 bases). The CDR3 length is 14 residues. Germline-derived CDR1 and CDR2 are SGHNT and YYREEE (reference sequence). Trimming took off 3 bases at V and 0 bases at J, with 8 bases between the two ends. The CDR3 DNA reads TGTGCCAGCAGCTCAAGGACTAGCACAGATACGCAGTATTTT. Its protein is CASSSRTSTDTQYF.

CDR3 region: CSVEQGSYGYTF. The CDR3 DNA is TGCAGCGTTGAACAAGGGAGCTATGGCTACACCTTC. The chain has TRBV29-1 and TRBJ1-2; D call uncertain. The CDR3 sequence is 12 residues long. Germline V gene sequence: CDR1 SQVTM, CDR2 ANQGSEA. V lost 2 bases and J 4 bases, leaving 8 bases between the germline ends.

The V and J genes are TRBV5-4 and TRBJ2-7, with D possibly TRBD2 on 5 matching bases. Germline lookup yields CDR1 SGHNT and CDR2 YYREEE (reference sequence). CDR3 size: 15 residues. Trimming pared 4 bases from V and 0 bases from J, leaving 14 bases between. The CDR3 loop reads CASSPMPGSSYEQYF. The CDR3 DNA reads TGTGCCAGCAGCCCCATGCCGGGGAGCTCCTACGAGCAGTACTTC. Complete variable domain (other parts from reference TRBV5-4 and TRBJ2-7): ETGVTQSPTHLIKTRGQQVTLRCSSQSGHNTVSWYQQALGQGPQFIFQYYREEENGRGNFPPRFSGLQFPNYSSELNVNALELDDSALYLCASSPMPGSSYEQYFGPGTRLTVT.

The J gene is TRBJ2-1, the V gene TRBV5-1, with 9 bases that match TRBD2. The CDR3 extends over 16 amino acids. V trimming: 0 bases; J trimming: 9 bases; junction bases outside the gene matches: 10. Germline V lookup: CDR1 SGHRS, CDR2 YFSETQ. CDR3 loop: CASSLVGGRAISEQFF. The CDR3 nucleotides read TGCGCCAGCAGCTTGGTCGGCGGGAGGGCCATAAGTGAGCAGTTCTTC. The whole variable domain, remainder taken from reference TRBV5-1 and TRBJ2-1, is KAGVTQTPRYLIKTRGQQVTLSCSPISGHRSVSWYQQTPGQGLQFLFEYFSETQRNKGNFPGRFSGRQFSNSRSEMNVSTLELGDSALYLCASSLVGGRAISEQFFGPGTRLTVL.

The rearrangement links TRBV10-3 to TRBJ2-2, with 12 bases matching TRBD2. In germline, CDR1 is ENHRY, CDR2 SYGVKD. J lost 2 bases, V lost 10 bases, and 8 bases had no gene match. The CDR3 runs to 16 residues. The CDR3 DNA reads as TGTGCCACAAGGACTAGCGGGGCTCCAAACACCGGGGAGCTGTTTTTT. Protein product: CATRTSGAPNTGELFF.

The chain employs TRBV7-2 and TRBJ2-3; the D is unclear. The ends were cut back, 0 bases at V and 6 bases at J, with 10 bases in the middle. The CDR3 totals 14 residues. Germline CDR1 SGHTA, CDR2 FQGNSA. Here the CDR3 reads CASSLARLRDTQYF. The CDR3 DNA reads TGTGCCAGCAGCTTAGCCCGTCTGCGTGATACGCAGTATTTT.

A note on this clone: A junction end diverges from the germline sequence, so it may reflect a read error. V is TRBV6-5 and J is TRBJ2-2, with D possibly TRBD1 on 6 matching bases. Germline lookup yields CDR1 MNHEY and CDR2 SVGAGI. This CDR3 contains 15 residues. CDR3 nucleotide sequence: TGTGCCAGCACTTACAGGGCACCCGGGACCGGGGAGCTGTTTTTT. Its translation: CASTYRAPGTGELFF.

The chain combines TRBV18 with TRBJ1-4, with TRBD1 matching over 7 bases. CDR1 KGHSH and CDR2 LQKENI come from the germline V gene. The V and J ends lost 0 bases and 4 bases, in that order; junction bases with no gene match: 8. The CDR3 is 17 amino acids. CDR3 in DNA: TGTGCCAGCTCACCACCTCACCCACAGGGGTATAATGAAAAACTGTTTTTT. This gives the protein CASSPPHPQGYNEKLFF.

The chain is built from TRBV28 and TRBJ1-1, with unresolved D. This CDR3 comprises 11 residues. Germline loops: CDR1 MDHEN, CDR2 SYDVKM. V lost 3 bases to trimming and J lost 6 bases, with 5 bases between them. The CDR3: CASSFLAEAFF. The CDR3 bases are TGTGCCAGCAGTTTTTTGGCTGAAGCTTTCTTT.

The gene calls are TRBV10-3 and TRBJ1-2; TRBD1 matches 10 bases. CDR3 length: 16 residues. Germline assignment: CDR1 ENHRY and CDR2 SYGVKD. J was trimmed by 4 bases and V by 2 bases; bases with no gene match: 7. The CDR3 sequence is CAISEPPGQGSYGYTF. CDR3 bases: TGTGCCATCAGTGAGCCTCCGGGACAGGGGTCCTATGGCTACACCTTC.

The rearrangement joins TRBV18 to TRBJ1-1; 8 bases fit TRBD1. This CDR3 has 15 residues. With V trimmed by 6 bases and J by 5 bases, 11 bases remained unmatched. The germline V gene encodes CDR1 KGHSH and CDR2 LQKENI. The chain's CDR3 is CASSGQGAVGTEAFF. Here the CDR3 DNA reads TGTGCCAGCTCGGGTCAGGGGGCGGTTGGGACTGAAGCTTTCTTT. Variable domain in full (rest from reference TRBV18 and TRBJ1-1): NAGVMQNPRHLVRRRGQEARLRCSPMKGHSHVYWYRQLPEEGLKFMVYLQKENIIDESGMPKERFSAEFPKEGPSILRIQQVVRGDSAAYFCASSGQGAVGTEAFFGQGTRLTVV.

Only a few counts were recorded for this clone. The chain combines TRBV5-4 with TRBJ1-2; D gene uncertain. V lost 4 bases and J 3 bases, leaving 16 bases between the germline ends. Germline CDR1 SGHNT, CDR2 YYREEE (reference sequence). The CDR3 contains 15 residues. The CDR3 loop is CASSRAPTGDYGYTF. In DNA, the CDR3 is TGTGCCAGCAGCAGGGCGCCGACCGGGGACTATGGCTACACCTTC. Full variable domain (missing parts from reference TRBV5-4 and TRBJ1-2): ETGVTQSPTHLIKTRGQQVTLRCSSQSGHNTVSWYQQALGQGPQFIFQYYREEENGRGNFPPRFSGLQFPNYSSELNVNALELDDSALYLCASSRAPTGDYGYTFGSGTRLTVV.

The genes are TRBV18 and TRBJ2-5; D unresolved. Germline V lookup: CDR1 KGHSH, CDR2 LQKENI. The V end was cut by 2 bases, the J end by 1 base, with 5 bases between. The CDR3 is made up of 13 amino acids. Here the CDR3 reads CASSPGVQETQYF. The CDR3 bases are TGTGCCAGCTCACCAGGAGTCCAAGAGACCCAGTACTTC.

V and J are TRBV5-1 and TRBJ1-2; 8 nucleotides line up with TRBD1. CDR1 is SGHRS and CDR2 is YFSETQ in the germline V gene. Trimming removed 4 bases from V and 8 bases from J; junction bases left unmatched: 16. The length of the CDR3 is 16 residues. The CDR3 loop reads CASSLTPGQGGRGYTF. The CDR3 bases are TGCGCCAGCAGCCTAACCCCCGGACAGGGTGGTAGGGGCTACACCTTC.

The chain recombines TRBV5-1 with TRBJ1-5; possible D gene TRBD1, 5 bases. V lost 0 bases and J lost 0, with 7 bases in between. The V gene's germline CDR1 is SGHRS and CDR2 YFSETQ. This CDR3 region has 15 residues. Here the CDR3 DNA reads TGCGCCAGCAGCTTGGAGGGACTTAGCAATCAGCCCCAGCATTTT. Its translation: CASSLEGLSNQPQHF. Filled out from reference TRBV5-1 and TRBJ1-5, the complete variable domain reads KAGVTQTPRYLIKTRGQQVTLSCSPISGHRSVSWYQQTPGQGLQFLFEYFSETQRNKGNFPGRFSGRQFSNSRSEMNVSTLELGDSALYLCASSLEGLSNQPQHFGDGTRLSIL.

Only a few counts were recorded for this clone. The CDR3 sequence: CSARWREDQYF. The CDR3 nucleotides are TGCAGTGCTAGGTGGAGGGAGGACCAGTACTTC. The chain carries TRBV20-1 and TRBJ2-5; maybe TRBD2 (6 bases). V was clipped by 3 bases and J by 10 bases, with 12 bases between them. CDR3 length: 11 residues. Germline-derived CDR1 and CDR2 are DFQATT and SNEGSKA (reference sequence).

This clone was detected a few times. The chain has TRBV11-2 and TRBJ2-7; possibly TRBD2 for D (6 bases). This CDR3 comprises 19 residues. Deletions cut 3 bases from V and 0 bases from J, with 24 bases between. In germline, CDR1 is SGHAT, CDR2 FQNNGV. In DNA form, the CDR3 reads TGTGCCAGCAGCTTTGGTTGGTTAAGGCGGGGCAAAAACTCCTACGAGCAGTACTTC. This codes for CASSFGWLRRGKNSYEQYF.

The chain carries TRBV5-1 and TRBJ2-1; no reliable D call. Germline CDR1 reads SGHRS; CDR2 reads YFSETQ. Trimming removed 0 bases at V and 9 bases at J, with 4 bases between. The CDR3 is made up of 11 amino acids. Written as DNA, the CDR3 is TGCGCCAGCAGCTTGGCTTCTGAGCAGTTCTTC. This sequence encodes CASSLASEQFF. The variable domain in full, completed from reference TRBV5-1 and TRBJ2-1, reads KAGVTQTPRYLIKTRGQQVTLSCSPISGHRSVSWYQQTPGQGLQFLFEYFSETQRNKGNFPGRFSGRQFSNSRSEMNVSTLELGDSALYLCASSLASEQFFGPGTRLTVL.

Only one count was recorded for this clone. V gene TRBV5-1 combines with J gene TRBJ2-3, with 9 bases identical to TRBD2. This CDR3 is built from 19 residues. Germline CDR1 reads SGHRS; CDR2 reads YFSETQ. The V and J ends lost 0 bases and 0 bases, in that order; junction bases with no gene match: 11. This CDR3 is CASSLGRSSGTKSTDTQYF. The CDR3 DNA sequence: TGCGCCAGCAGCTTGGGTAGGTCTAGCGGGACCAAAAGCACAGATACGCAGTATTTT.

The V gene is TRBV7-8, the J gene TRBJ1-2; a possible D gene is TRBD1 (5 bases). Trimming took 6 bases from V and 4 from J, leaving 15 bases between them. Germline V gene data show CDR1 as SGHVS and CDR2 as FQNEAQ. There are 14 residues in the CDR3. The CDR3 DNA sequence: TGTGCCAGCAGACCGGACACTGGAACCTATGGCTACACCTTC. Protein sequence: CASRPDTGTYGYTF.

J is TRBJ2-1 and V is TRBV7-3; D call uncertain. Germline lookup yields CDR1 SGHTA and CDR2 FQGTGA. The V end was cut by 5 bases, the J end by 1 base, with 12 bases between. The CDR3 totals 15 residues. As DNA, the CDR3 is TGTGCCAGCAGCCTGGGTAGGGTTTCCTACAATGAGCAGTTCTTC. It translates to CASSLGRVSYNEQFF.

CDR3: CASSSGQGAFRNTEAFF. The CDR3 DNA follows: TGTGCCAGCTCATCTGGACAGGGGGCGTTTAGGAACACTGAAGCTTTCTTT. The rearrangement uses TRBV18 and TRBJ1-1; 11 bases fit TRBD1. After removal of 5 bases from V and 1 base from J, the junction contained 9 bases not matched to a gene. The CDR3 totals 17 residues. In germline, CDR1 is KGHSH, CDR2 LQKENI.

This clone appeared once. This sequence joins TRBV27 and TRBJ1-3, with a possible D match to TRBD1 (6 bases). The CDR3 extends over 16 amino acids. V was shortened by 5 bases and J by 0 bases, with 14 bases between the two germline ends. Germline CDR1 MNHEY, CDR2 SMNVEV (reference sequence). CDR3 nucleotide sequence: TGTGCCAGCAGTCCGGTGGACAGAGTCTCTGGAAACACCATATATTTT. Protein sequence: CASSPVDRVSGNTIYF.

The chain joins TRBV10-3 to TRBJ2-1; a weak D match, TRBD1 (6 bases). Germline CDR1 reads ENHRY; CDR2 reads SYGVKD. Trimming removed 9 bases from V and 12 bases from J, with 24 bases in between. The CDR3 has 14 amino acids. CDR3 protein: CAINRDPTGWGQFF. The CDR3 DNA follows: TGTGCCATAAACAGGGACCCCACGGGGTGGGGGCAGTTCTTC.